This T cell receptor beta chain was obtained from a study of response to subunit inactivated influenza vaccine. This clonotype was observed a few times. Germline lookup yields CDR1 SGHTA and CDR2 FQGNSA. Between the trimmed V and J ends, which lost 5 bases and 2 bases, there was a span of 10 bases. CDR3 length: 14 residues. MiXCR was run by TCRdb on the RT-PCR reads, yielding one entry per CDR3 protein. The sample has about 570,000 distinct CDR3 sequences, over 9% seen once; the top ten hold approximately 10%. The sample was also reused in another study, on T cells expressing NK-cell markers. From that second work: The authors generated TCR beta cDNA through 5'RACE template switching with UMIs. Seven sequenced donors out of eight were HCMV-seropositive, one seronegative.

J is TRBJ2-1 and V is TRBV7-2, with D possibly being TRBD1 (5 bases). The receptor was isolated from a man aged 45-65 years who received an inactivated influenza vaccine. The source was PBMCs from blood, collected on the day of vaccination. CDR3 sequence: CASSNVGAYNEQFF. In DNA, the CDR3 is TGTGCCAGCAGCAACGTAGGGGCCTACAATGAGCAGTTCTTC.